These 15 T cell receptor beta chains came from one sample sequenced in a study of blood T cell repertoires in COVID-19. Sequencing used immunoSEQ multiplex PCR; TCRdb keeps in-frame clones, though not all of them. The sample lists under 200,000 clones; around 87% were seen once. The sequencing input was peripheral blood. Source of these receptors: a man aged 55 to 70 with COVID-19, enrolled during active disease.

This clone was detected only once. The genes are TRBV9 and TRBJ1-5, with D maybe TRBD1 (6 bases). Trimming cost V 3 bases and J 3 bases, with 10 bases left between them. This CDR3 has 14 amino acids. Per germline, CDR1 SGDLS and CDR2 YYNGEE. CDR3: CASSAGHDNQPQHF. In DNA form, the CDR3 reads TGTGCCAGCAGCGCGGGACACGACAATCAGCCCCAGCATTTT.

In DNA, the CDR3 is TGTGCCAGCAGCGCCGCGGGCTACTCCTACGAGCAGTACTTC. As protein: CASSAAGYSYEQYF. The chain employs TRBV9 and TRBJ2-7, with a possible D match to TRBD2 (5 bases). Trimming pared 3 bases from V and 0 bases from J, leaving 10 bases between. The CDR3 runs 14 residues. Germline lookup yields CDR1 SGDLS and CDR2 YYNGEE.

The chain combines TRBV19 with TRBJ1-2; D remains ambiguous. CDR3 length: 13 residues. CDR1 is LNHDA, CDR2 SQIVND, per germline (reference sequence). V dropped 5 bases and J dropped 4 bases, with 11 bases sitting between them. The CDR3: CASSPGIIYGYTF. In nucleotides, the CDR3 is TGTGCCAGTAGTCCCGGGATCATCTATGGCTACACCTTC.

The chain carries TRBV7-2 and TRBJ2-1; D unclear. Germline V CDR1 and CDR2: SGHTA, FQGNSA. This CDR3 region has 15 residues. Trimming cost V 5 bases and J 0 bases, with 11 bases left between them. CDR3 amino acids: CASSLDFSSYNEQFF. The CDR3 DNA sequence: TGTGCCAGCAGCCTCGACTTCAGCTCCTACAATGAGCAGTTCTTC.

This chain connects TRBV7-6 to TRBJ2-3; 15 positions agree with TRBD2. The CDR3 covers 18 residues. V lost 5 bases and J lost 0; bases outside the gene matches: 6. From germline, CDR1 is SGHVS and CDR2 FNYEAQ. DNA of the CDR3: TGTGCCAGCAGCCGAGGGACTAGCGGGGGGTGGAGCACAGATACGCAGTATTTT. Translation gives CASSRGTSGGWSTDTQYF.

This chain joins TRBV9 and TRBJ1-4, with TRBD1 matching 7 bases. The CDR3 sequence is 13 residues long. The V segment lost 6 bases and the J segment 8 bases; nucleotides outside the gene matches: 7. Germline CDR1 is SGDLS and CDR2 is YYNGEE. The CDR3 here is CASNQGGDEKLFF. The CDR3 DNA reads TGTGCCAGCAACCAGGGGGGTGACGAAAAACTGTTTTTT. Full variable domain (remainder filled in from reference TRBV9 and TRBJ1-4): DSGVTQTPKHLITATGQRVTLRCSPRSGDLSVYWYQQSLDQGLQFLIQYYNGEERAKGNILERFSAQQFPDLHSELNLSSLELGDSALYFCASNQGGDEKLFFGSGTQLSVL.

The chain employs TRBV11-3 and TRBJ1-2; 8 bases align to TRBD1. The J segment lost 8 bases and the V segment lost 5 bases, leaving 7 bases of the junction unmatched. The germline CDR1 and CDR2 sequences are SGHNT and YENEEA. This CDR3 is 13 amino acids long. CDR3 region: CASSQQTGEGYTF. In DNA, the CDR3 is TGTGCCAGCAGCCAACAGACAGGGGAAGGCTACACCTTC.

The chain's CDR3 is CASSQIRLDYSEQFF. The CDR3 bases are TGTGCCAGCAGCCAGATACGACTAGATTATAGTGAGCAGTTCTTC. This chain uses TRBV3-1 (or the pseudogene TRBV3-2) with TRBJ2-1; possibly TRBD2 for D (6 bases). V was cut by 3 bases and J by 9 bases, with 18 bases left in between. Germline-derived CDR1 and CDR2 are LGHDT and YNNKEL (reference sequence). CDR3 length equals 15 residues.

The gene calls are TRBV18 and TRBJ1-5; a possible D gene is TRBD1 (5 bases). Looked up from germline, CDR1 is KGHSH and CDR2 is LQKENI. V gave up 2 bases and J gave up 8 bases, with 10 bases separating them. The CDR3 has 13 residues. CDR3 sequence reads: CASSPGTGEPQHF. Written as DNA, the CDR3 is TGTGCCAGCTCACCAGGGACGGGGGAGCCCCAGCATTTT.

This rearrangement joins TRBV19 to TRBJ2-6, with 7 bases aligning to TRBD1. CDR3 length equals 16 residues. The germline V gene has CDR1 LNHDA and CDR2 SQIVND (reference sequence). V was clipped by 4 bases and J by 1 base; unmatched bases: 4. CDR3 sequence: CASSNGRGSGANVLTF. CDR3 sequence (DNA): TGTGCCAGTAGTAACGGCAGGGGGTCTGGGGCCAACGTCCTGACTTTC.

This clone came up a few times. J is TRBJ2-1 and V is TRBV5-8; no clear D. Germline CDR1 SGHTS, CDR2 YDEGEE. The CDR3 has 13 amino acids. V gave up 6 bases and J gave up 3 bases, with 10 bases separating them. The CDR3 DNA is TGTGCCAGCAACCGTGACAACTACAATGAGCAGTTCTTC. Translating gives CASNRDNYNEQFF.

The CDR3 spells CASSLRTVRVDLGNTIYF. The CDR3 bases are TGTGCCAGCAGCTTAAGGACAGTCAGAGTAGATCTCGGAAACACCATATATTTT. The rearrangement joins TRBV7-9 to TRBJ1-3; possible D gene TRBD1, 6 bases. The CDR3 loop spans 18 amino acids. V was pared by 2 bases and J by 4 bases, with 21 bases between. Germline loops: CDR1 SEHNR, CDR2 FQNEAQ (reference sequence).

The gene calls are TRBV30 and TRBJ1-1, with D perhaps TRBD1 (6 bases). Trimming stripped 2 bases from V and 2 bases from J, with 12 bases between. CDR1 GTSNPN and CDR2 SVGIG come from the germline V gene (reference sequence). CDR3 length: 14 amino acids. The CDR3 spells CAWSFSRGNTEAFF. In DNA form, the CDR3 reads TGTGCCTGGAGTTTTTCCAGGGGAAACACTGAAGCTTTCTTT.

The V gene is TRBV7-9, the J gene TRBJ1-5; 9 positions match TRBD1. This CDR3 contains 14 residues. The germline gives CDR1 SEHNR, CDR2 FQNEAQ (reference sequence). Trimming at V came to 5 bases and at J to 4 bases, leaving 3 bases not matched to a gene. The CDR3 loop reads CASSLGQGNQPQHF. The CDR3 bases are TGTGCCAGCAGCCTAGGACAGGGGAATCAGCCCCAGCATTTT.

The table lists this clone with a few counts. The chain couples TRBV6-2 or TRBV6-3 to TRBJ2-1, with TRBD2 matching over 16 bases. CDR1 and CDR2 (germline): MNHEY, SVGEGT. This CDR3 has 16 amino acids. J was trimmed by 9 bases and V by 6 bases; bases with no gene match: 8. DNA for the CDR3: TGTGCCAGCAGGCCTACCGGGACTAGCGGGAGGGCTGAGCAGTTCTTC. It specifies CASRPTGTSGRAEQFF.